Listed below are T cell receptor beta chains from one sample, sequenced in a study of blood T cell repertoires in COVID-19. Measured with immunoSEQ multiplex PCR; TCRdb has only the in-frame clones, and not every one. Of fewer than 25,000 clones in the sample, approximately 87% were seen once. The material sequenced was peripheral blood. All receptors come from a human donor with active COVID-19. The donor label of this sample is uncertain. Each CDR3 is given with its conserved first and last residue. Each record gives: J gene, V gene, clone size, D gene, CDR3 protein, CDR3 DNA. D genes are given only for firm matches. Clone size appears in some rows only: once, few, many, or a class for an expanded clone.

J gene: TRBJ2-3; V gene: TRBV19; clone size: -; D gene: TRBD1; CDR3 protein: CASSADRGIVDTQYF; CDR3 DNA: TGTGCCAGTAGTGCTGACAGGGGGATCGTCGATACGCAGTATTTT
J gene: TRBJ2-7; V gene: TRBV20-1; clone size: -; D gene: TRBD2; CDR3 protein: CSARGGYEQYF; CDR3 DNA: TGCAGTGCTAGGGGGGGGTACGAGCAGTACTTC
J gene: TRBJ2-7; V gene: TRBV28; clone size: -; D gene: -; CDR3 protein: CASSFSSAEQYF; CDR3 DNA: TGTGCCAGCAGTTTCTCTAGCGCCGAGCAGTACTTC
J gene: TRBJ1-5; V gene: TRBV6-2/TRBV6-3; clone size: -; D gene: -; CDR3 protein: CASSYGGGGQPQHF; CDR3 DNA: TGTGCCAGCAGTTACGGTGGGGGGGGGCAGCCCCAGCATTTT
J gene: TRBJ2-3; V gene: TRBV7-8; clone size: -; D gene: TRBD1; CDR3 protein: CASSPTQGAADTQYF; CDR3 DNA: TGTGCCAGCAGCCCGACACAGGGGGCCGCAGATACGCAGTATTTT
J gene: TRBJ2-1; V gene: TRBV12-3/TRBV12-4; clone size: -; D gene: -; CDR3 protein: CASSSVHNEQFF; CDR3 DNA: TGTGCCAGCAGCTCGGTTCACAATGAGCAGTTCTTC
J gene: TRBJ1-1; V gene: TRBV11-2; clone size: -; D gene: TRBD1; CDR3 protein: CASRDSQIMNTEAFF; CDR3 DNA: TGTGCCAGCCGGGACAGCCAAATAATGAACACTGAAGCTTTCTTT
J gene: TRBJ2-2; V gene: TRBV1; clone size: -; D gene: -; CDR3 protein: CTSSRTSGTGELFF; CDR3 DNA: TGCACCAGCAGCCGGACTAGCGGCACCGGGGAGCTGTTTTTT
J gene: TRBJ1-3; V gene: TRBV5-1; clone size: -; D gene: -; CDR3 protein: CASSQDSRPSGNTIYF; CDR3 DNA: TGCGCCAGCAGTCAAGACTCAAGGCCCTCTGGAAACACCATATATTTT
J gene: TRBJ1-2; V gene: TRBV30; clone size: -; D gene: TRBD1; CDR3 protein: CAWSVSTGGYYGYTF; CDR3 DNA: TGTGCCTGGAGTGTATCAACAGGGGGTTACTATGGCTACACCTTC
J gene: TRBJ2-3; V gene: TRBV23-1; clone size: -; D gene: TRBD2; CDR3 protein: CASSEARLAGGADTQYF; CDR3 DNA: TGCGCCAGCAGTGAAGCCCGACTAGCTGGGGGGGCAGATACGCAGTATTTT
J gene: TRBJ2-7; V gene: TRBV6-6; clone size: -; D gene: TRBD1; CDR3 protein: CASSTTGGAYEQYF; CDR3 DNA: TGTGCCAGCAGTACAACAGGGGGCGCATACGAGCAGTACTTC
J gene: TRBJ1-3; V gene: TRBV5-1; clone size: -; D gene: -; CDR3 protein: CASSLGGSSGNTIYF; CDR3 DNA: TGCGCCAGCAGCTTGGGCGGGAGCTCTGGAAACACCATATATTTT
J gene: TRBJ2-1; V gene: TRBV11-3; clone size: -; D gene: TRBD1; CDR3 protein: CASSPRDRKRDPYNEQFF; CDR3 DNA: TGTGCCAGCAGCCCCAGGGACAGAAAGCGTGACCCGTACAATGAGCAGTTCTTC
J gene: TRBJ2-2; V gene: TRBV7-2; clone size: -; D gene: -; CDR3 protein: CASRPGDQHTGELFF; CDR3 DNA: TGTGCCAGCAGGCCGGGGGACCAGCACACCGGGGAGCTGTTTTTT
J gene: TRBJ1-1; V gene: TRBV28; clone size: -; D gene: -; CDR3 protein: CASSPPGGYTEAFF; CDR3 DNA: TGTGCCAGCAGTCCACCGGGGGGGTACACTGAAGCTTTCTTT
J gene: TRBJ1-5; V gene: TRBV16; clone size: medium-sized; D gene: TRBD1; CDR3 protein: CASSLYRGQEQPQHF; CDR3 DNA: TGTGCCAGCAGCCTTTACAGGGGACAAGAACAGCCCCAGCATTTT
J gene: TRBJ2-3; V gene: TRBV24-1; clone size: -; D gene: -; CDR3 protein: CATSDQGTDTQYF; CDR3 DNA: TGTGCCACCAGTGATCAGGGCACAGATACGCAGTATTTT
J gene: TRBJ2-7; V gene: TRBV9; clone size: once; D gene: -; CDR3 protein: CASSVGSSPSYEQYF; CDR3 DNA: TGTGCCAGCAGCGTAGGGTCGAGTCCCTCCTACGAGCAGTACTTC
J gene: TRBJ1-3; V gene: TRBV14; clone size: few; D gene: -; CDR3 protein: CASREGTYSGNTIYF; CDR3 DNA: TGTGCCAGCAGGGAGGGGACCTACTCTGGAAACACCATATATTTT
J gene: TRBJ2-1; V gene: TRBV9; clone size: -; D gene: -; CDR3 protein: CASSVAGRGGYNEQFF; CDR3 DNA: TGTGCCAGCAGCGTAGCCGGCAGAGGAGGGTACAATGAGCAGTTCTTC
J gene: TRBJ2-1; V gene: TRBV2; clone size: -; D gene: -; CDR3 protein: CASSDWASWSNEQFF; CDR3 DNA: TGTGCCAGCAGTGATTGGGCTAGCTGGAGCAATGAGCAGTTCTTC
J gene: TRBJ2-5; V gene: TRBV5-4; clone size: -; D gene: TRBD2; CDR3 protein: CASSPPVGGGQETQYF; CDR3 DNA: TGTGCCAGCAGCCCGCCGGTCGGGGGGGGCCAAGAGACCCAGTACTTC
J gene: TRBJ2-3; V gene: TRBV9; clone size: -; D gene: -; CDR3 protein: CASSGEWGVGVSDTQYF; CDR3 DNA: TGTGCCAGCAGCGGGGAGTGGGGGGTTGGAGTTTCAGATACGCAGTATTTT
J gene: TRBJ2-7; V gene: TRBV28; clone size: once; D gene: -; CDR3 protein: CASSEGGYEQYF; CDR3 DNA: TGTGCCAGCAGTGAAGGGGGCTACGAGCAGTACTTC